This T cell receptor beta chain stems from a study of blood T cell repertoires in COVID-19. Study overall: Samples came from the United States, Italy and Spain, spanning acute and convalescent COVID-19. PBMCs, B-cell-depleted T cells, or T cells provided the cDNA or gDNA that made up the material.

V was pared by 4 bases and J by 0 bases, with 8 bases of the junction left unmatched. The CDR3 totals 17 residues. CDR1 is SNHLY and CDR2 is FYNNEI in the germline V gene. Original methodology: Amplification with reference gene primers provided the estimates of nucleated cell counts. The assay was immunoSEQ multiplex PCR, and TCRdb's table has in-frame clones only and misses some. That table supplies the V and J calls and clone size; D and trimming were determined from the DNA. The sample lists about 140,000 clones; about four fifths were seen once. This clone was detected only once. The sequence derives from a woman in her late teens or twenties who had been exposed to COVID-19. Sequenced input: PBMCs or T cells enriched from blood (not recorded which). J is TRBJ1-4 and V is TRBV2; the match to TRBD1 covers 7 bases. The CDR3 DNA follows: TGTGCCAGCAGTGGCGGACTCGGGACAGCAACTAATGAAAAACTGTTTTTT. It translates to CASSGGLGTATNEKLFF.